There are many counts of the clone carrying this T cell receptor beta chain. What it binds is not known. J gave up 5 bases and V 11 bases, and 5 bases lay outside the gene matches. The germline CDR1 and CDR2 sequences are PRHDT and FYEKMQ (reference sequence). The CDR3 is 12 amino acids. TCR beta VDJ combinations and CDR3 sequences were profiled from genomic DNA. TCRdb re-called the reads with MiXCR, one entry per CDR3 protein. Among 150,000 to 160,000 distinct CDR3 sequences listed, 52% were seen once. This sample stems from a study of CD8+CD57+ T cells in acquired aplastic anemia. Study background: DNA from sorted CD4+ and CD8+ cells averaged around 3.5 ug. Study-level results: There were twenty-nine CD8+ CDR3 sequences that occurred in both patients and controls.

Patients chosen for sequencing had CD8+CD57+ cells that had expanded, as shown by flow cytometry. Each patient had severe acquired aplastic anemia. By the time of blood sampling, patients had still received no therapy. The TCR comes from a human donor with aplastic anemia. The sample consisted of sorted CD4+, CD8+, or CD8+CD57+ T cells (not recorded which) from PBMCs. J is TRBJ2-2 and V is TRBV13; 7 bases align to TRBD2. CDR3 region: CAGAGGTGELFF. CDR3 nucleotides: TGTGCCGGCGCCGGGGGGACCGGGGAGCTGTTTTTT.